A selection of T cell receptor beta chains follows, all from one sample in a study of T cell repertoires in cytomegalovirus infection. No antigen has been assigned to these receptors. TCRdb redid the calling of the reads with MiXCR, one entry per CDR3 protein. The data show tens of thousands of distinct CDR3 sequences, around 18% seen once. This specimen was CD8+ T cells from cultured PBMCs, taken from culture after CMV antigen stimulation. The receptor set was obtained from a human donor in good health (CMV status not recorded). Some clones in this sample may be carry-over from other donors' samples. Both conserved end residues are part of each CDR3. Fields, in order: J gene, V gene, D gene, clone size, CDR3 DNA, CDR3 protein. D genes are given only for firm matches. Rows may omit the clone size; those that give it use once, few, many or a size class.

>TRBJ1-2|TRBV13|NA|NA
TGTGCCAGCAGCTCCGACAGTACTACCGGCAATGGCTACACCTTC
CASSSDSTTGNGYTF
>TRBJ2-3|TRBV4-1|NA|few
TGCGCCAGCAGCCCCCGGATGGGAAGCACAGATACGCAGTATTTT
CASSPRMGSTDTQYF
>TRBJ2-2|TRBV9|TRBD2|few
TGTGCCAGCAGCATTCCCACTAGCGGGAGGGACACCGGGGAGCTGTTTTTT
CASSIPTSGRDTGELFF
>TRBJ2-3|TRBV11-2|NA|once
TGTGCCAGCAACGCTCCGGGCCTTCTGAACGCAGATACGCAGTATTTT
CASNAPGLLNADTQYF
>TRBJ1-2|TRBV9|NA|few
TGTGCCAGCAGCGTAGATGGAGGGAACAGAAACTATGGCTACACCTTC
CASSVDGGNRNYGYTF
>TRBJ1-2|TRBV6-1|NA|few
TGTGCCAGCAGTGAAAGAGGGGGCTATGGCTACACCTTC
CASSERGGYGYTF
>TRBJ1-2|TRBV12-3/TRBV12-4|NA|NA
TGTGCCAGCAGAAGACAGGACTATGGCTACACCTTC
CASRRQDYGYTF
>TRBJ1-2|TRBV7-2|TRBD1|few
TGTGCCAGCAGATCCGGGACAGATTATGGCTACACCTTC
CASRSGTDYGYTF
>TRBJ2-2|TRBV4-1|NA|NA
TGCGCCAGCAGCCAAGACCAACGGAGAACCGGGGAGCTGTTTTTT
CASSQDQRRTGELFF
>TRBJ2-7|TRBV7-9|TRBD2|few
TGTGCCAGCAGCTTAGGAGGACTAGTTGAGCAGTACTTC
CASSLGGLVEQYF
>TRBJ2-7|TRBV7-2|TRBD1|few
TGTGCCAGCAGCCGAGAGACGGGACAGATTTCCTACGAGCAGTACTTC
CASSRETGQISYEQYF
>TRBJ2-7|TRBV10-2|NA|many
TGCGCCAGCAGTGAGCCGATGACCCTAGATCCCTACGAGCAGTACTTC
CASSEPMTLDPYEQYF
>TRBJ1-6|TRBV7-2|TRBD1|few
TGTGCCAGCACCCCGGGACAGACCAATTCACCCCTCCACTTT
CASTPGQTNSPLHF
>TRBJ2-3|TRBV28|TRBD2|few
TGTGCCAGCAGACCTAGCGGGAGCGGATGGAACACAGATACGCAGTATTTT
CASRPSGSGWNTDTQYF
>TRBJ1-1|TRBV7-2|NA|NA
TGTGCCAGCAGCTTAGGGGGGCGCGGGACTGAAGCTTTCTTT
CASSLGGRGTEAFF
>TRBJ2-1|TRBV12-3/TRBV12-4|TRBD2|NA
TGTGCCAGCAGTTCTGCTAGCGGGGGGGCGTTGGAGCAGTTCTTC
CASSSASGGALEQFF
>TRBJ1-5|TRBV19|NA|NA
TGTGCCAGTACTTGGGCCTTAATCAGGGACAATCAGCCCCAGCATTTT
CASTWALIRDNQPQHF
>TRBJ2-7|TRBV6-2/TRBV6-3|NA|NA
TGTGCCAGCAGACTACGGTCAGAGCCTTACGAAGAGCAGTACTTC
CASRLRSEPYEEQYF
>TRBJ2-1|TRBV7-8|NA|many
TGTGCCAGCAGCTGGAGCTCGGGCGGGAACGGTGAGCAGTTCTTC
CASSWSSGGNGEQFF
>TRBJ2-1|TRBV9|NA|few
TGTGCCAGCAGTATAAACACCGGGGCCGCTTACAATGAGCAGTTCTTC
CASSINTGAAYNEQFF
>TRBJ2-7|TRBV4-3|NA|few
TGCGCCAGCAGCCCCTTTAGCCAAGGGTACTACGAGCAGTACTTC
CASSPFSQGYYEQYF
>TRBJ2-1|TRBV7-2|NA|NA
TGTGCCAGCAGCTTAGGACTACTTGAGCAGTTCTTC
CASSLGLLEQFF
>TRBJ2-1|TRBV19|NA|few
TGTGCCAGTAATGGTCCCACGCGGGGTTCGTTCTTC
CASNGPTRGSFF
>TRBJ1-2|TRBV19|NA|NA
TGTGCCACCTCCCCCGGCCCCAGCGGCGTATATGGCTACACCTTC
CATSPGPSGVYGYTF
>TRBJ1-1|TRBV20-1|TRBD1|NA
TGCAGTGCTAAGTTCATGGACAGGGCCACTGAAGCTTTCTTT
CSAKFMDRATEAFF
>TRBJ2-1|TRBV7-9|TRBD2|NA
TGTGCCAGCAGCTACCCACTAGCGGGAGGTGGCGATGAGCAGTTCTTC
CASSYPLAGGGDEQFF
>TRBJ2-7|TRBV28|TRBD1|NA
TGTGCCACCTGGCAGGACAGGGGCTACGAGCAGTACTTC
CATWQDRGYEQYF
>TRBJ2-6|TRBV19|TRBD1|NA
TGTGCCAGTGAGGGACAGGGAGAGACTGGGGCCAACGTCCTGACTTTC
CASEGQGETGANVLTF
>TRBJ2-2|TRBV27|NA|NA
TGTGCCAGCAGTTCACGGCCTCACACCGGGGAGCTGTTTTTT
CASSSRPHTGELFF
>TRBJ1-4|TRBV11-1|TRBD1|NA
TGTGCCAGCAGCTTACGAGGACAGGGACCAAATGAAAAACTGTTTTTT
CASSLRGQGPNEKLFF
>TRBJ2-1|TRBV11-2|NA|NA
TGTGCCAGCAGCTTAGAACCCACCTGGGTGGACAATGAGCAGTTCTTC
CASSLEPTWVDNEQFF